This TCR beta chain was recorded in a study of blood T cells in healthy people across ages (dated by TCRdb to about 2015). In the study overall: In model experiments, roughly one uniquely barcoded TCR beta cDNA molecule per two T cells was captured by template switching. The study measured age-related changes in TCR beta repertoire diversity using deep sequencing normalized with unique cDNA molecular identifiers. Four age groups were formed from the donors: young (average about 16 years), middle-aged (around 39), aged (approximately 60) and long-lived (roughly 88). Donors of different ages were randomly distributed across sequencing lanes to avoid experimental bias. Using the same blood draw, the study looked at two additional independent replicas of 1 million unique cDNA reads for two donors, one aged 18 to 30 and the other aged 80 or older.

Points the paper makes about the study in general: Compared with the aged group, the long-lived group had more naive CD4+ T cells, fewer expanded clones and increased TCR diversity, a pattern suggesting age selection. There was a strong correlation between observed TCR beta diversity and the percentage of naive T cells measured by flow cytometry. Bulk unsorted PBMC profiling prevented conclusive comparison of naive and antigen-experienced compartments. As age increased, observed TCR beta diversity per million T cells dropped in a roughly linear way, and a significant reduction was already evident by age 40. Because donor CMV infection status was unknown, age-related changes in expanded clonotypes were potentially confounded. Estimates of total diversity based on one million sequenced T cells were considered lower bounds and underestimates.

Comment on this clonotype: Its antigen is unknown. One junction end does not reproduce the germline sequence, and a read error may be involved.

The method behind the library was 5' RACE. Sequencing was carried out with an Illumina HiSeq 2500. A second about 6 to 11 cycle PCR used a sample-barcoded 5' primer and a J-beta primer mix. Each TCR beta cDNA molecule received a unique molecular identifier from a template-switch 5' adaptor carrying 12 random nucleotides. At least 2.5 million CDR3-containing paired-end reads were obtained from each sample. The Mint cDNA synthesis kit, primed by a TRBC-specific oligonucleotide, was used to synthesize first-strand cDNA from all RNA. Following uracil-DNA glycosylase treatment, all cDNA underwent a first 18-cycle PCR with the universal primers M1SS and BC2_uni_R. For the original study's pipeline: For normalization, 1 million high-quality reads, each with a distinct molecular identifier, were randomly selected from each sample. Reads with shared molecular identifiers were discarded instead of being binned into consensus sequences. MiTCR, run with a Q25 quality threshold and the strictest error-elimination algorithm, handled CDR3 identification, clonotype clustering and error correction. A nonparametric unseen species model with Euler transformation was used to estimate lower-bound total TCR beta diversity. TCRdb reprocessing: public reads trimmed at Q25 with fastp, clones called with MiXCR, in-frame beta chains kept. Every entry covers one CDR3 protein and lists the most common genes and DNA from its rows. TCRdb, not the authors, supplied the V and J calls. A total of 1,500,000 or so distinct CDR3 sequences appear in this sample, approximately 59% of them only once. Clones ranked in the top ten supply over 5% of the sample.

The CDR3 has 12 amino acids, counting the end cysteine and phenylalanine. Only the CDR3 part of the read is kept: 36 bases, read in frame from the first base. The germline V gene (reference sequence) specifies DFQATT as CDR1 and SNEGSKA as CDR2. Donors were approximately 42 systemically healthy Caucasian individuals from Russia aged 6 to 90 years. Each donor gave about 9.7 milliliters of peripheral blood, drawn into EDTA-treated Vacutainer tubes. Ficoll-Paque density-gradient centrifugation was used to isolate PBMCs, with at least 7 million obtained per sample. Total RNA was extracted from PBMCs with Trizol reagent, with at least 6 micrograms obtained per sample. Naive CD45RAhigh/CD27high T cell percentages were measured by flow cytometry on a PBMC aliquot from every donor.

Sequenced: blood. This sequence uses TRBV20-1 and TRBJ2-5, with no D gene named confidently. This receptor was identified in a man younger than 35 in good health. The sequenced DNA is TGCAGTGCTAGAGGCACACAAGTGACCCAGTACTTC. Translated, it gives CSARGTQVTQYF.